This T cell receptor beta chain is from a study of OX40 agonist ivuxolimab in advanced cancers. Study-wide background: Three patients, one with hepatocellular carcinoma and two with cutaneous melanoma, responded partially.

This clone turned up a few times. As yet, its antigen is unknown. The CDR3 sequence is 14 residues long. The V and J ends lost 4 bases and 4 bases respectively, with 13 bases between them. Germline-derived CDR1 and CDR2 are SGHNT and YENEEA. Broader study findings: The specificity for antigen of the expanded peripheral T cells was not determined. Compared with CD4+, CD8+ T cells on average had more expanded clones.

TCRdb keeps only in-frame clones here, not all; method: immunoSEQ multiplex PCR. The sample records 70,000 to 95,000 clones, roughly nine tenths being singletons. This TCR came from an adult with an advanced solid tumor such as melanoma, head and neck, liver or kidney cancer. Here the sequenced sample was CD4+ or CD8+ T cells sorted from blood, taken in a trial of the OX40 agonist ivuxolimab. This chain connects TRBV11-3 to TRBJ2-5; perhaps TRBD1 as D (5 bases). CDR3 protein: CASSSGQQGETQYF. The CDR3 nucleotides read TGTGCCAGCAGCTCGGGCCAGCAGGGAGAGACCCAGTACTTC.